Listed here are 18 T cell receptor beta chains from one sample, sequenced in a study of blood T cells in healthy people across ages. Using a J-beta primer mix together with a sample-barcoded 5' primer, a second PCR was run for about 7 to 12 cycles. TCRdb processed the 5' RACE reads anew with MiXCR; each CDR3 protein has one entry. The repertoire holds hundreds of thousands of distinct CDR3 sequences, under 35% seen once, with 17% in the top ten. Material for sequencing was blood. The receptors shown here come from a woman aged 80 or over in good health.

This clonotype has at least ten counts. CDR3 protein: CASSLAGSGQPQHF. CDR3 bases: TGTGCCAGCAGCTTGGCAGGGTCGGGGCAGCCCCAGCATTTT. The chain uses TRBV7-9 and TRBJ1-5, with D perhaps matching TRBD1 (5 bases). Germline assignment: CDR1 SEHNR and CDR2 FQNEAQ (reference sequence). CDR3 length: 14 residues. V shed 3 bases and J shed 7 bases, with 13 bases lying between them. The full variable domain, its missing parts supplied by reference TRBV7-9 and TRBJ1-5, is DTGVSQNPRHKITKRGQNVTFRCDPISEHNRLYWYRQTLGQGPEFLTYFQNEAQLEKSRLLSDRFSAERPKGSFSTLEIQRTEQGDSAMYLCASSLAGSGQPQHFGDGTRLSIL.

This clonotype was detected a few times. The CDR3 loop is CASSPAGTKNIQYF. The CDR3 DNA sequence: TGTGCCAGCAGCCCAGCGGGGACCAAAAACATTCAGTACTTC. The chain combines TRBV5-4 with TRBJ2-4, with TRBD2 matching 7 bases. The J segment lost 2 bases and the V segment lost 4 bases, leaving 3 bases of the junction unmatched. From germline, CDR1 is SGHNT and CDR2 YYREEE (reference sequence). This CDR3 has 14 amino acids.

This chain uses TRBV6-2 or TRBV6-3 with TRBJ1-5; a possible D gene is TRBD1 (5 bases). Deletions cut 5 bases from V and 9 bases from J, with 14 bases between. CDR1 MNHEY and CDR2 SVGEGT come from the germline V gene. The CDR3 has 13 amino acids. The CDR3 here is CASSSFDSRPQHF. In DNA form, the CDR3 reads TGTGCCAGCAGTAGTTTCGACAGTCGGCCCCAGCATTTT.

A note on this clonotype: The junction departs from germline at one end; a sequencing error may be responsible. The genes are TRBV6-2 or TRBV6-3 and TRBJ2-7, with 7 bases aligning to TRBD1. CDR3 length: 13 amino acids. From germline, CDR1 is MNHEY and CDR2 SVGEGT. The CDR3 protein is CARSYRTGYEQYF. DNA for the CDR3: TGTGCCCGCAGTTACCGGACAGGTTACGAGCAGTACTTC.

This clonotype was counted many times. V is TRBV7-2 and J is TRBJ1-1; D is uncertain. This CDR3 is 11 amino acids long. Germline V lookup: CDR1 SGHTA, CDR2 FQGNSA. V was clipped by 1 base and J by 8 bases, with 5 bases between them. CDR3 sequence reads: CASSLVGEAFF. CDR3 DNA sequence: TGTGCCAGCAGCTTAGTTGGGGAAGCTTTCTTT.

This clonotype was counted many times. This chain connects TRBV6-2 or TRBV6-3 to TRBJ2-1; TRBD1 aligns across 10 bases. Looked up from germline, CDR1 is MNHEY and CDR2 is SVGEGT. The J segment lost 7 bases and the V segment lost 4 bases, leaving 7 bases of the junction unmatched. The length of the CDR3 is 15 residues. CDR3: CASSSRRQGANEQFF. The CDR3 DNA sequence: TGTGCCAGCAGTTCCCGGCGACAGGGGGCTAATGAGCAGTTCTTC.

This clonotype occurred many times. The chain recombines TRBV27 with TRBJ2-4; weak D call: TRBD1 (6 bases). V shed 2 bases and J shed 1 base, with 9 bases lying between them. CDR1 MNHEY and CDR2 SMNVEV come from the germline V gene (reference sequence). This CDR3 is built from 15 residues. The CDR3 coding sequence is TGTGCCAGCAGTTTAGGTGGACAGGCCAAAAACATTCAGTACTTC. Residues: CASSLGGQAKNIQYF.

The V and J genes are TRBV10-1 and TRBJ2-5, with D uncertain. CDR3 length: 15 residues. The germline gives CDR1 WNHNN, CDR2 SYGVQD (reference sequence). Trimming removed 0 bases from V and 0 bases from J, with 8 bases in between. The CDR3 here is CASSESLGNQETQYF. CDR3 bases: TGCGCCAGCAGTGAGTCTTTAGGGAACCAAGAGACCCAGTACTTC.

With regard to this clonotype: The junction differs from germline at one of its ends, possibly a read error. This sequence joins TRBV6-2 or TRBV6-3 and TRBJ1-2; D not certain. CDR1 is MNHEY and CDR2 is SVGEGT in the germline V gene. The CDR3 contains 12 residues. CDR3 bases: TGTACCAGCAGACCTGGAGCTTATGGCTACACCTTC. This gives the protein CTSRPGAYGYTF.

This clonotype has a count of ten or more. This chain links TRBV12-3 or TRBV12-4 with TRBJ1-6, with D possibly TRBD1 on 6 matching bases. Trimming shortened V by 2 bases and J by 7 bases, and 15 bases separated the two germline ends. The CDR3 covers 16 residues. The CDR3 nucleotides read TGTGCCAGCAGTTTACAATCGACAGGCAGAAATTCACCCCTCCACTTT. Its translation is CASSLQSTGRNSPLHF.

Concerning this clonotype itself: Relative to the germline gene, one junction end is altered; a read error may explain this. V gene TRBV20-1 combines with J gene TRBJ2-5; 10 bases fit TRBD2. The CDR3 is made up of 15 amino acids. Germline values: CDR1 DFQATT, CDR2 SNEGSKA (reference sequence). CDR3 coding DNA: TGCAGTGCCCACCGACGAGCGGGGGGGCGAAAGACCCTGTACTTC. Amino acids: CSAHRRAGGRKTLYF.

V is TRBV3-1 and J is TRBJ1-2; D is unclear. The CDR3 runs 13 residues. The germline V and J ends were trimmed by 0 bases and 3 bases, with 5 bases remaining between them. Germline CDR1 reads LGHDT; CDR2 reads YNNKEL (reference sequence). The CDR3 region is CASSQDIYYGYTF. In DNA, the CDR3 is TGTGCCAGCAGCCAAGATATTTACTATGGCTACACCTTC. The entire variable domain, with the rest obtained from reference TRBV3-1 and TRBJ1-2, is as follows: DTAVSQTPKYLVTQMGNDKSIKCEQNLGHDTMYWYKQDSKKFLKIMFSYNNKELIINETVPNRFSPKSPDKAHLNLHINSLELGDSAVYFCASSQDIYYGYTFGSGTRLTVV.

J is TRBJ1-1 and V is TRBV20-1; a weak D match, TRBD1 (6 bases). Germline CDR1 reads DFQATT; CDR2 reads SNEGSKA (reference sequence). V shed 1 base and J shed 4 bases, with 13 bases lying between them. The CDR3 runs 14 residues. CDR3: CSARGGQHFTEAFF. In DNA form, the CDR3 reads TGCAGTGCTAGAGGCGGACAGCATTTCACTGAAGCTTTCTTT.

This chain uses TRBV28 with TRBJ1-4; D call uncertain. V lost 7 bases, J lost 8 bases, and 14 bases lay in between. The V gene's germline CDR1 is MDHEN and CDR2 SYDVKM. The CDR3 consists of 13 residues. CDR3: CASTPGNKEKLFF. The CDR3 DNA sequence: TGTGCCAGCACCCCGGGGAATAAGGAAAAACTGTTTTTT.

In its sample, this clonotype was seen many times. The chain employs TRBV9 and TRBJ2-3, with D uncertain. Deletions cut 0 bases from V and 6 bases from J, with 11 bases between. The germline CDR1 and CDR2 sequences are SGDLS and YYNGEE. The CDR3 contains 14 residues. In DNA, the CDR3 is TGTGCCAGCAGCGTAGGAGGTTGGACGGATACGCAGTATTTT. As protein: CASSVGGWTDTQYF.

This clonotype was picked up many times. This chain connects TRBV2 to TRBJ2-1, with TRBD2 matching over 12 bases. From germline, CDR1 is SNHLY and CDR2 FYNNEI. This CDR3 region has 16 residues. V was pared by 6 bases and J by 7 bases, with 10 bases of the junction left unmatched. This chain's CDR3 is CASRERLAGVLNEQFF. In DNA, the CDR3 is TGTGCCAGCAGGGAACGACTAGCGGGGGTATTAAATGAGCAGTTCTTC.

This clonotype was detected ten times or more. The chain uses TRBV7-8 and TRBJ1-1; D unresolved. Germline loops: CDR1 SGHVS, CDR2 FQNEAQ. V was pared by 0 bases and J by 3 bases, with 5 bases between. The CDR3 has 13 residues. CDR3 loop: CASSLATYTEAFF. In DNA form, the CDR3 reads TGTGCCAGCAGCTTAGCCACGTACACTGAAGCTTTCTTT.

This chain links TRBV11-2 with TRBJ2-1, with unresolved D. This CDR3 is built from 16 residues. Germline V CDR1 and CDR2: SGHAT, FQNNGV. V lost 2 bases and J lost 7, with 18 bases in between. CDR3 DNA sequence: TGTGCCAGCAGCTTAAGCGCCGGGTCCCTGGGGAATGAGCAGTTCTTC. This encodes CASSLSAGSLGNEQFF.